The 16 T cell receptor beta chains below were found in one sample sequenced in a study of cytomegalovirus exposure and HLA in healthy donors. 60 Vbeta and 13 Jbeta primers were used in PCR. Some clones are missing from TCRdb's copy, which holds only in-frame ones; the method was immunoSEQ multiplex PCR. The sample has 150,000 to 250,000 clones, 70% to 80% seen once. The specimen was PBMCs. These receptor sequences come from a man aged 25-45 years in good health and CMV-seronegative.

This chain links TRBV23-1 with TRBJ1-4; D possibly corresponds to TRBD1 (5 bases). TRBV23-1 has ORF status, its function being uncertain. V lost 8 bases and J lost 4, with 14 bases in between. CDR3 length: 14 amino acids. The CDR3 coding sequence is TGCGCCAGCCTCCCTGTCCAGGGTAATGAAAAACTGTTTTTT. This gives the protein CASLPVQGNEKLFF.

The chain has TRBV27 and TRBJ2-1; TRBD2 agrees at 7 bases. This CDR3 has 16 amino acids. Germline CDR1 reads MNHEY; CDR2 reads SMNVEV (reference sequence). J gave up 0 bases and V 7 bases, and 9 bases lay outside the gene matches. CDR3 nucleotide sequence: TGTGCCAGCAACCGCGGGAGTTTAGGCTCCTACAATGAGCAGTTCTTC. Protein: CASNRGSLGSYNEQFF.

The chain uses TRBV5-1 and TRBJ1-3; D call uncertain. V gave up 0 bases and J gave up 2 bases, with 9 bases separating them. The CDR3 runs to 15 residues. Germline CDR1 and CDR2: SGHRS and YFSETQ. The CDR3 region has the DNA TGCGCCAGCAGCTTGGGTCGGGGTCCTGGAAACACCATATATTTT. This gives the protein CASSLGRGPGNTIYF.

The chain carries TRBV6-5 and TRBJ2-7, with 12 bases fitting TRBD2. Trimming cost V 2 bases and J 4 bases; bases outside gene matches: 6. The CDR3 length is 16 residues. Germline-derived CDR1 and CDR2 are MNHEY and SVGAGI. The CDR3 nucleotides read TGTGCCAGCAGTTACCGCCTAGCGGGAGGGGGTTACGAGCAGTACTTC. It translates to CASSYRLAGGGYEQYF.

This chain links TRBV6-5 with TRBJ2-3; a possible D gene is TRBD1 (6 bases). In germline, CDR1 is MNHEY, CDR2 SVGAGI. The CDR3 extends over 15 amino acids. V was trimmed by 0 bases and J by 7 bases, leaving 14 bases between them. CDR3 residues: CASSYSSGTGNTQYF. CDR3 DNA sequence: TGTGCCAGCAGTTACTCGAGCGGTACAGGGAATACGCAGTATTTT.

The V and J genes are TRBV10-2 and TRBJ1-2; 9 bases align to TRBD1. V lost 6 bases, J lost 6 bases, and 5 bases stayed unmatched. Germline V gene sequence: CDR1 WSHSY, CDR2 SAAADI. The CDR3 has 13 amino acids. The CDR3 DNA sequence: TGCGCCAGCAGCCTTGACAGGGGGAATGGCTACACCTTC. It yields the protein CASSLDRGNGYTF.

V is TRBV28 and J is TRBJ2-7, with 11 bases aligning to TRBD1. The CDR3 is 16 amino acids. V gave up 5 bases and J gave up 5 bases; unmatched junction bases: 11. Germline CDR1 reads MDHEN; CDR2 reads SYDVKM. CDR3 residues: CASSHDWTGGKDEQYF. CDR3 DNA sequence: TGTGCCAGCAGTCACGACTGGACAGGGGGCAAAGACGAGCAGTACTTC.

The rearrangement joins TRBV27 to TRBJ1-3, with TRBD1 matching 9 bases. The CDR3 is made up of 13 amino acids. CDR1 and CDR2 from the germline V gene are MNHEY and SMNVEV (reference sequence). The V gene end was trimmed by 5 bases and the J gene end by 9 bases; junction bases not matched to a gene: 5. CDR3 region: CASSPGQGSTIYF. DNA of the CDR3: TGTGCCAGCAGTCCCGGACAGGGGTCCACCATATATTTT.

The J gene is TRBJ2-7, the V gene TRBV28; 12 positions agree with TRBD2. The CDR3 runs 17 residues. V was clipped by 3 bases and J by 6 bases; unmatched bases: 12. Germline V lookup: CDR1 MDHEN, CDR2 SYDVKM. Here the CDR3 reads CASSFAPLTSGSPEQYF. DNA of the CDR3: TGTGCCAGCAGTTTCGCTCCTCTGACTAGCGGGAGTCCCGAGCAGTACTTC.

The V and J genes are TRBV5-4 and TRBJ1-1; possible D gene TRBD1, 6 bases. The CDR3 spans 19 residues. The germline V and J ends were trimmed by 0 bases and 1 base, with 22 bases remaining between them. CDR1 is SGHNT, CDR2 YYREEE, per germline (reference sequence). The DNA of the CDR3 is TGTGCCAGCAGCTTGGATCTAGGCCGACAGGATACTAGGAACACTGAAGCTTTCTTT. It codes for CASSLDLGRQDTRNTEAFF.

V and J are TRBV27 and TRBJ2-3, with 10 positions matching TRBD2. V was pared by 1 base and J by 0 bases, with 4 bases of the junction left unmatched. The V gene's germline CDR1 is MNHEY and CDR2 SMNVEV (reference sequence). CDR3 size: 17 residues. CDR3 amino acids: CASSLLTSGSSTDTQYF. The CDR3, as DNA: TGTGCCAGCAGTTTATTGACTAGCGGGTCTAGCACAGATACGCAGTATTTT.

The chain combines TRBV2 with TRBJ2-7; 12 bases align to TRBD2. J was trimmed by 2 bases and V by 6 bases; bases with no gene match: 8. CDR1 SNHLY and CDR2 FYNNEI come from the germline V gene. The CDR3 is made up of 16 amino acids. CDR3 loop: CASRGTSGHGTYEQYF. For the CDR3, the DNA is TGTGCCAGCAGGGGGACTAGCGGGCATGGGACCTACGAGCAGTACTTC.

This chain connects TRBV6-5 to TRBJ2-7, with TRBD2 identical over 10 bases. The CDR3 has 15 residues. Germline V gene lookup returns CDR1 MNHEY and CDR2 SVGAGI. The junction had 6 bases not matched to a gene; V was cut back by 5 bases and J by 2 bases. The CDR3 spells CASSAAAGGPYEQYF. The CDR3, as DNA: TGTGCCAGCAGTGCCGCAGCGGGAGGGCCCTACGAGCAGTACTTC.

The chain uses TRBV15 and TRBJ2-5; no clear D gene. Germline loops: CDR1 LNHNV, CDR2 YYDKDF (reference sequence). The CDR3 loop spans 13 amino acids. The V end lost 2 bases, the J end lost 5 bases, and 9 bases lay between the germline ends. The CDR3 spells CATSRSRWETQYF. In nucleotides, the CDR3 is TGTGCCACCAGCAGATCCAGATGGGAGACCCAGTACTTC.

The rearrangement uses TRBV4-1 and TRBJ2-1, with D uncertain. CDR1 and CDR2 from the germline V gene are MGHRA and YSYEKL. V lost 0 bases, J lost 4 bases, and 10 bases lay in between. The CDR3 loop spans 15 amino acids. CDR3 DNA sequence: TGCGCCAGCAGCCAAGATCGCGCCCGGTACAATGAGCAGTTCTTC. It is translated as CASSQDRARYNEQFF.

The chain recombines TRBV6-1 with TRBJ1-2, with D possibly TRBD1 on 6 matching bases. This CDR3 is 13 amino acids long. Trimming removed 4 bases at V and 8 bases at J, with 14 bases between. CDR1 is MNHNS, CDR2 SASEGT, per germline. The chain's CDR3 is CASSVQTGRGYTF. The CDR3 nucleotides read TGTGCCAGCAGTGTTCAGACAGGACGCGGCTACACCTTC.